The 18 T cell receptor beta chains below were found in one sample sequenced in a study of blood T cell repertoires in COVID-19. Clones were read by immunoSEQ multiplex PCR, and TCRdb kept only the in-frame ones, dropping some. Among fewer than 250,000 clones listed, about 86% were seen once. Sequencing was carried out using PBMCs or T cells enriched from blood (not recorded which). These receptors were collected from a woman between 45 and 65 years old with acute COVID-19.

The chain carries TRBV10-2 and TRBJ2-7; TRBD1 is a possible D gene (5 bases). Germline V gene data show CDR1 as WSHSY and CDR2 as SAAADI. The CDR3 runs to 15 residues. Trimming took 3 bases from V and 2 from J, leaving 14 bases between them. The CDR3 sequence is CASSDTAGAPYEQYF. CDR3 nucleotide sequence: TGCGCCAGCAGTGATACAGCTGGGGCCCCCTACGAGCAGTACTTC.

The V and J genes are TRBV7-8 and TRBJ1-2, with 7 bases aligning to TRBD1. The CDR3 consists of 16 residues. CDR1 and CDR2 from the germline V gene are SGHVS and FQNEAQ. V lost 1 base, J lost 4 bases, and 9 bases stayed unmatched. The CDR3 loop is CASSLVRGGLFYGYTF. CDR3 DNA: TGTGCCAGCAGCTTAGTCAGAGGGGGCCTATTCTATGGCTACACCTTC.

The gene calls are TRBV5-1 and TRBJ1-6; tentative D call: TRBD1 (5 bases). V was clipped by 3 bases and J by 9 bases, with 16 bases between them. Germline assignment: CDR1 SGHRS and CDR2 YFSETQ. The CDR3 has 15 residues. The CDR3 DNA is TGCGCCAGCAGCTCCCTTGGGGCTGTGGGTTCACCCCTCCACTTT. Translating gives CASSSLGAVGSPLHF.

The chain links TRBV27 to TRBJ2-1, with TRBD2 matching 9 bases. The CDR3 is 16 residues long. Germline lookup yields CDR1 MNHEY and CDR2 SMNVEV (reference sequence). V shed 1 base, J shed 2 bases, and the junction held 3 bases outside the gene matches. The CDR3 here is CASSLFGGRAYNEQFF. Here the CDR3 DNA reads TGTGCCAGCAGTTTATTTGGCGGGAGGGCCTACAATGAGCAGTTCTTC.

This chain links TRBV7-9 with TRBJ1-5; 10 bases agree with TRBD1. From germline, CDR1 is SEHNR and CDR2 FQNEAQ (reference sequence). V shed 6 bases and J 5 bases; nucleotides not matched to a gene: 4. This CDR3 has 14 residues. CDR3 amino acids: CASSSGQGHQPQHF. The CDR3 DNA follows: TGTGCCAGCAGTTCGGGACAGGGGCATCAGCCCCAGCATTTT.

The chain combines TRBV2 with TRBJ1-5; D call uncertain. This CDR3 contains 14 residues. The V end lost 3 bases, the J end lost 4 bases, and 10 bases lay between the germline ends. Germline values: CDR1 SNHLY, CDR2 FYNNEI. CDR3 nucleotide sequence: TGTGCCAGCAGTGAGGAGGTGGGGAATCAGCCCCAGCATTTT. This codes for CASSEEVGNQPQHF.

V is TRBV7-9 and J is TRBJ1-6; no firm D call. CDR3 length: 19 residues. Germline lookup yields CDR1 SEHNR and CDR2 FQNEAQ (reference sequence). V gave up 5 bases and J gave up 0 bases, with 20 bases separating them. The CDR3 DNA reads TGTGCCAGCAGCCCACTTCCCACGGAGGCGAGCTCCTATAATTCACCCCTCCACTTT. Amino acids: CASSPLPTEASSYNSPLHF. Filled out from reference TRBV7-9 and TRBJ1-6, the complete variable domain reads DTGVSQNPRHKITKRGQNVTFRCDPISEHNRLYWYRQTLGQGPEFLTYFQNEAQLEKSRLLSDRFSAERPKGSFSTLEIQRTEQGDSAMYLCASSPLPTEASSYNSPLHFGNGTRLTVT.

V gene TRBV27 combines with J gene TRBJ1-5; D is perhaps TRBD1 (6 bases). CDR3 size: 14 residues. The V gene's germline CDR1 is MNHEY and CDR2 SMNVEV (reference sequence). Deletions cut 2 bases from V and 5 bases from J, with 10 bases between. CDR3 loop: CASSLLGGHQPQHF. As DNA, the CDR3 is TGTGCCAGCAGTTTACTAGGGGGTCATCAGCCCCAGCATTTT.

The CDR3: CASSIETGANYGYTF. CDR3 DNA sequence: TGTGCCAGCTCAATAGAGACAGGGGCGAACTATGGCTACACCTTC. This chain connects TRBV18 to TRBJ1-2, with 8 bases fitting TRBD1. This CDR3 has 15 residues. J lost 2 bases, V lost 5 bases, and 7 bases had no gene match. CDR1 is KGHSH, CDR2 LQKENI, per germline.

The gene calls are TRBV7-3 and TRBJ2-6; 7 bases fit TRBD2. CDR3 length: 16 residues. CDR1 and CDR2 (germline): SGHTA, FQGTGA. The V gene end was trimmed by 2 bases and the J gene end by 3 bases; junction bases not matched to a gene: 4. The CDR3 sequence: CASSLGAGVGANVLTF. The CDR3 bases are TGTGCCAGCAGCTTAGGGGCGGGAGTTGGGGCCAACGTCCTGACTTTC. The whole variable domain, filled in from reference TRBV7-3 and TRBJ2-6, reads GAGVSQTPSNKVTEKGKYVELRCDPISGHTALYWYRQSLGQGPEFLIYFQGTGAADDSGLPNDRFFAVRPEGSVSTLKIQRTERGDSAVYLCASSLGAGVGANVLTFGAGSRLTVL.

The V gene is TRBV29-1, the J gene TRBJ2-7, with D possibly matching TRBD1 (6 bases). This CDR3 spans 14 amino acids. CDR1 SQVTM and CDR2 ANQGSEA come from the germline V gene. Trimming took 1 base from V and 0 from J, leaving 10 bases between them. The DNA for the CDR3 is TGCAGCGTTGAAGGACAGGCGAACTCCTACGAGCAGTACTTC. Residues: CSVEGQANSYEQYF.

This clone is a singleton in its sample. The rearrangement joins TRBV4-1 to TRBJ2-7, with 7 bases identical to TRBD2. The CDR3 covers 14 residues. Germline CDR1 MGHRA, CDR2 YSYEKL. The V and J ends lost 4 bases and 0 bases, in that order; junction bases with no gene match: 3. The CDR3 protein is CASSRLAVSYEQYF. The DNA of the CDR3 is TGCGCCAGCAGCCGCCTAGCGGTCTCCTACGAGCAGTACTTC.

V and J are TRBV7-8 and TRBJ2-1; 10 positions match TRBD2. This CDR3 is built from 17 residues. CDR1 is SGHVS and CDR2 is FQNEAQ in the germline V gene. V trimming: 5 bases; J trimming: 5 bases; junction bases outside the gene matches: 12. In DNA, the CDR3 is TGTGCCAGCAGCCCCTCTCCGGGACTAGCGCCCAACAATGAGCAGTTCTTC. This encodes CASSPSPGLAPNNEQFF.

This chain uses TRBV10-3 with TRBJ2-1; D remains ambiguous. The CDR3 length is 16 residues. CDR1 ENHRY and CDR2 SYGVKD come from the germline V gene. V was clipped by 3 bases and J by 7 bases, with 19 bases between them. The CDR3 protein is CAISEGGGTTWNEQFF. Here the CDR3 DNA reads TGTGCCATCAGTGAAGGCGGCGGAACCACTTGGAATGAGCAGTTCTTC.

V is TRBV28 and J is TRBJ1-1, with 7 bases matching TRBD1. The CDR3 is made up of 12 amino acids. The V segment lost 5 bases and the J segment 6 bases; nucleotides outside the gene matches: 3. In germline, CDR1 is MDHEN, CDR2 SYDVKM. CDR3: CASSLTGPEAFF. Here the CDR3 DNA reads TGTGCCAGCAGTCTGACAGGGCCTGAAGCTTTCTTT.

In DNA form, the CDR3 reads TGCGCCAGCAGCCAAGTTGATGCAGCGGGAATCTCCTACAATGAGCAGTTCTTC. It translates to CASSQVDAAGISYNEQFF. This rearrangement joins TRBV4-3 to TRBJ2-1; 7 bases map to TRBD2. Trimming removed 1 base from V and 0 bases from J; junction bases left unmatched: 9. Germline CDR1 and CDR2: LGHNA and YSLEER. The CDR3 is 18 residues long.

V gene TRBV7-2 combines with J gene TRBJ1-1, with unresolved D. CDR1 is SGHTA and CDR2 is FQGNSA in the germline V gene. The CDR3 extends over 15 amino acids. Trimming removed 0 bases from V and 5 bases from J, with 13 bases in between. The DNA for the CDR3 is TGTGCCAGCAGCTTAGCGCGGGCAAGGGAAACTGAAGCTTTCTTT. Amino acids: CASSLARARETEAFF. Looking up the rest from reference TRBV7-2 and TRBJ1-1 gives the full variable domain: GAGVSQSPSNKVTEKGKDVELRCDPISGHTALYWYRQSLGQGLEFLIYFQGNSAPDKSGLPSDRFSAERTGGSVSTLTIQRTQQEDSAVYLCASSLARARETEAFFGQGTRLTVV.

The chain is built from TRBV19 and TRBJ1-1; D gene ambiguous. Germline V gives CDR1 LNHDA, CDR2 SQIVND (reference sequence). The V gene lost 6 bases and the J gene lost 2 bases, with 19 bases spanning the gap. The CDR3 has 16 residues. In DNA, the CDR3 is TGTGCCAGTAGCCGCAATCGTGGGCAAACCAACACTGAAGCTTTCTTT. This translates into CASSRNRGQTNTEAFF.